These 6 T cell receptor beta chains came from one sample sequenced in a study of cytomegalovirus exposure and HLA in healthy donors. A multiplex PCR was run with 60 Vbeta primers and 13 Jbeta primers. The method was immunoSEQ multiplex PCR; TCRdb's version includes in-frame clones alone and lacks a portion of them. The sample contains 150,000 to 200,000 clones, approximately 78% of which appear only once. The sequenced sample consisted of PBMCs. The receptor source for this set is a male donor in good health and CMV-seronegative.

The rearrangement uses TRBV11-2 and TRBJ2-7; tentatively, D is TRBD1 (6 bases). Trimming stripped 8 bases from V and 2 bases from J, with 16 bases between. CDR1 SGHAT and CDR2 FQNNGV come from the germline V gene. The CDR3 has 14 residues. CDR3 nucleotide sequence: TGTGCCAGCCGCGGCCCAGGGGAAGCCTACGAGCAGTACTTC. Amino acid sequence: CASRGPGEAYEQYF.

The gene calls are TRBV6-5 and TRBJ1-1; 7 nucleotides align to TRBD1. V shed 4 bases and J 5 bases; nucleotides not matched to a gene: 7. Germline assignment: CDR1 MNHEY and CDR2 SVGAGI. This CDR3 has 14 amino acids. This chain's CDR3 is CASSSTGFYTEAFF. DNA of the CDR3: TGTGCCAGCAGTTCGACAGGGTTTTATACTGAAGCTTTCTTT.

CDR3 sequence (DNA): TGTGCCAGCAGCTCACCGTCTAGCGGGGGACGGAATGAGCAGTTCTTC. This sequence encodes CASSSPSSGGRNEQFF. The chain links TRBV5-6 to TRBJ2-1; TRBD2 agrees at 10 bases. Germline V lookup: CDR1 SGHDT, CDR2 YYEEEE. Trimming removed 3 bases from V and 7 bases from J; junction bases left unmatched: 10. The CDR3 loop spans 16 amino acids.

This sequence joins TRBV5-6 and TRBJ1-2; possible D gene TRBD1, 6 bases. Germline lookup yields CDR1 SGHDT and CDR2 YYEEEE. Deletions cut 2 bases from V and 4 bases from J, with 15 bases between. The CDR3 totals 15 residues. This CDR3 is CASSFSGELSYGYTF. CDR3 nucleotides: TGTGCCAGCAGCTTCTCAGGGGAATTGAGCTATGGCTACACCTTC.

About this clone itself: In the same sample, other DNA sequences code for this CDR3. The CDR3 sequence: CAISETGDGITEAFF. CDR3 coding DNA: TGTGCCATCAGTGAGACGGGGGACGGTATCACTGAAGCTTTCTTT. The chain carries TRBV10-3 and TRBJ1-1; tentatively, D is TRBD1 (5 bases). Germline V lookup: CDR1 ENHRY, CDR2 SYGVKD. Trimming removed 2 bases from V and 4 bases from J, with 14 bases in between. The CDR3 sequence is 15 residues long.

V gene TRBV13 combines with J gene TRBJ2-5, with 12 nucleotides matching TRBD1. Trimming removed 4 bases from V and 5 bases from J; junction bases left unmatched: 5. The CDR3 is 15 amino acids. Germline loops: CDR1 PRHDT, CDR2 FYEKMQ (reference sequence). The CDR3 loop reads CASSSRDRGLETQYF. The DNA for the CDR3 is TGTGCCAGCAGCTCCCGGGACAGGGGGCTGGAGACCCAGTACTTC.